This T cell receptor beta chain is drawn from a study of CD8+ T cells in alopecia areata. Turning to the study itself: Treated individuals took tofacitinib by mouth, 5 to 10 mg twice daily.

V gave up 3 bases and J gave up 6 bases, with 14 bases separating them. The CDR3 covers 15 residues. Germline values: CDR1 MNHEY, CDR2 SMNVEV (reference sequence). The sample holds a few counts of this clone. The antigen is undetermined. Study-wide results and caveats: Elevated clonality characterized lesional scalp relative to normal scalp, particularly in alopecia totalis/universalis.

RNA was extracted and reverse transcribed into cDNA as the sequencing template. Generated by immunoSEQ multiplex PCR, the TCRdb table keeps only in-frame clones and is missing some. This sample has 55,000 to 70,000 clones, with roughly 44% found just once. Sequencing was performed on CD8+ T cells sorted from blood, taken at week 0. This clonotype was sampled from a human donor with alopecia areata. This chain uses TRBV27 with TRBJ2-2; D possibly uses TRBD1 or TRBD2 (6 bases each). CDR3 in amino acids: CASSFMGGMAGELFF. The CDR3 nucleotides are TGTGCCAGCAGTTTTATGGGGGGCATGGCCGGGGAGCTGTTTTTT.